This TCR beta chain derives from a study of blood T cell repertoires in COVID-19. On the study more broadly: Collection of acute and convalescent COVID-19 samples took place in the United States, Italy and Spain. PBMCs, B-cell-depleted T cells, or T cells provided the cDNA or gDNA that made up the material.

Trimming cost V 6 bases and J 7 bases, with 9 bases left between them. Germline lookup yields CDR1 KGHDR and CDR2 SFDVKD. The length of the CDR3 is 12 residues. Authors' methods: Reference gene primer amplification in the assay estimated nucleated cell counts. The table came from immunoSEQ multiplex PCR; TCRdb's copy has only in-frame clones and leaves some out. V, J and clone size reflect that table, while D and trimming were determined from the DNA. The sample lists some 70,000 clones; 76% were seen once. Seattle researchers signed up patients amid active infection and tracked them longitudinally. The receptor was isolated from a man aged 55 to 70 with COVID-19, enrolled during active disease. The sample was peripheral blood. This chain connects TRBV24-1 to TRBJ2-1; D call uncertain. CDR3 DNA: TGTGCCACCAGTCCCGGTTGGAATGAGCAGTTCTTC. Its translation is CATSPGWNEQFF.